This T cell receptor beta chain originates from a study of beta chain features in type 1 diabetes. Turning to the study itself: Examination spanned approximately 110 million sorted cells from all samples. Study results and limitations: An over-representation of cells with high TCR expression could result from cDNA sequencing. Patients with Type 1 diabetes showed moderately but significantly shorter TCRB CDR3s in all four CD4+ subsets.

Note on this clone: As yet, its antigen is unknown.

Per germline, CDR1 LGHNA and CDR2 YSLEER. The length of the CDR3 is 14 residues. With 4 bases clipped from V and 7 bases from J, the junction kept 5 bases outside the gene matches. The entirety of the isolated RNA underwent reverse transcription, so expressed TCRB transcripts were sequenced. The data were produced by immunoSEQ multiplex PCR, yet TCRdb's version contains in-frame clones alone and is incomplete. The profile shows 150,000 to 200,000 clones, approximately 7.8% of them singletons. Markers CD45RO/CCR7/CD25/CD127/CD95/CD27 served to sort CD4+ naive, central memory, regulatory and stem cell-like memory cells.

The sequenced material came from central memory CD4+ T cells from blood. The clonotype comes from a woman aged 40-49 years with type 1 diabetes. The chain is built from TRBV4-3 and TRBJ2-7; the match to TRBD2 covers 12 bases. CDR3: CASSRTSGTGEQYF. The CDR3 DNA reads as TGCGCCAGCAGCCGGACTAGCGGGACCGGGGAGCAGTACTTC.